This TCR beta chain is drawn from a study of response to subunit inactivated influenza vaccine. Study results and caveats: Every seasonal influenza vaccination brings in few new T cells, the authors suggested.

TCRdb redid the calling of the RT-PCR reads with MiXCR, one entry per CDR3 protein. Counted here are about 180,000 distinct CDR3 sequences, around 8.8% occurring once; the ten biggest clones make up under 13%. This CDR3 has 15 amino acids. CDR1 is KGHSH, CDR2 LQKENI, per germline. The ends lost 0 bases at V and 5 bases at J; junction bases unmatched: 5. This clonotype was picked up one time. The antigen is undetermined. This TCR was sampled from a man aged 45-60 years who received an inactivated influenza vaccine. The sample here was non-naive T cells sorted from PBMCs, taken on the day of vaccination. This chain connects TRBV18 to TRBJ2-5, with TRBD2 matching over 8 bases. CDR3 sequence (DNA): TGTGCCAGCTCACCACCGGCGGGGGGTCGGGAGACCCAGTACTTC. Residues: CASSPPAGGRETQYF.